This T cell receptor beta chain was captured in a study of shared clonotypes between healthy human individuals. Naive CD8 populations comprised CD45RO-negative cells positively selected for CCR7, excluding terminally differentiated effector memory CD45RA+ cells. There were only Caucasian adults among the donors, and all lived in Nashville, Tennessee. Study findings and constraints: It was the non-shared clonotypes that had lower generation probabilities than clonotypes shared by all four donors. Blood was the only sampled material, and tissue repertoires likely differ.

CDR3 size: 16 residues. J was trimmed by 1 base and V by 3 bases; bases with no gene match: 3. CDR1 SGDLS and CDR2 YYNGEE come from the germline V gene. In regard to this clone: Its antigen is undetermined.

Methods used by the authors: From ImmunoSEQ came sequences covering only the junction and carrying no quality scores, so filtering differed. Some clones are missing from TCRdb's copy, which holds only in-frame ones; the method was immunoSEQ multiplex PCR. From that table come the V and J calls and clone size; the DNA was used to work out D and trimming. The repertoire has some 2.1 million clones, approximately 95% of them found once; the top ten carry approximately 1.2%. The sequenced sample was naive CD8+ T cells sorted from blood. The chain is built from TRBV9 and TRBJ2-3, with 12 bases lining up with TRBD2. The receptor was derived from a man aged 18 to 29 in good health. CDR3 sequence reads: CASSDGTSGRTDTQYF. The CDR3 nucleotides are TGTGCCAGCAGCGATGGGACTAGCGGGCGCACAGATACGCAGTATTTT.